A single sample is the source of the 29 T cell receptor beta chains below, sequenced in a study of blood T cell repertoires in COVID-19. Some clones are missing from TCRdb's copy, which holds only in-frame ones; the method was immunoSEQ multiplex PCR. The sample has 150,000 to 200,000 clones; approximately 82% are singletons. The sequenced material came from peripheral blood. These receptors were obtained from a woman older than 75 with acute or convalescent COVID-19.

The chain joins TRBV2 to TRBJ2-7; 11 nucleotides agree with TRBD2. This CDR3 has 14 residues. In germline, CDR1 is SNHLY, CDR2 FYNNEI. J was trimmed by 7 bases and V by 6 bases; bases with no gene match: 8. The CDR3 coding sequence is TGTGCCAGCAGCTTAGGGACTAGCGGAAAAGAGCAGTACTTC. This encodes CASSLGTSGKEQYF.

The chain recombines TRBV7-9 with TRBJ2-7, with TRBD1 matching over 7 bases. Germline CDR1 is SEHNR and CDR2 is FQNEAQ (reference sequence). With 6 bases clipped from V and 5 bases from J, the junction kept 13 bases outside the gene matches. CDR3 length equals 15 residues. The CDR3 loop is CASRSSRQGQNEQYF. The CDR3, as DNA: TGTGCCAGCAGATCATCGAGACAGGGTCAGAACGAGCAGTACTTC.

This clone occurred many times. The gene calls are TRBV6-2 or TRBV6-3 and TRBJ2-4; no clear D. The V gene lost 1 base and the J gene lost 0 bases, with 10 bases spanning the gap. Germline-derived CDR1 and CDR2 are MNHEY and SVGEGT. The CDR3 is 16 amino acids. CDR3 protein: CASSYLGSLAKNIQYF. The CDR3 DNA is TGTGCCAGCAGTTACTTGGGCTCCCTAGCCAAAAACATTCAGTACTTC.

The chain is built from TRBV27 and TRBJ1-1; 7 nucleotides align to TRBD1. The J segment lost 2 bases and the V segment lost 6 bases, leaving 6 bases of the junction unmatched. Per the germline V gene, CDR1 is MNHEY and CDR2 is SMNVEV (reference sequence). The CDR3 is made up of 14 amino acids. This CDR3 reads CASSQDRDNTEAFF. The CDR3 coding sequence is TGTGCCAGCAGCCAAGACAGGGACAACACTGAAGCTTTCTTT.

This clone was seen only a few times. The V gene is TRBV29-1, the J gene TRBJ1-2, with 7 bases that match TRBD1. J gave up 6 bases and V 6 bases, and 4 bases lay outside the gene matches. Germline loops: CDR1 SQVTM, CDR2 ANQGSEA. The CDR3 has 11 amino acids. This chain's CDR3 is CSVSDRDGYTF. The CDR3 DNA follows: TGCAGCGTGTCCGACAGGGATGGCTACACCTTC.

The rearrangement uses TRBV12-3 or TRBV12-4 and TRBJ1-1; D is unresolved. This CDR3 has 13 residues. With 3 bases removed from V and 4 bases from J, the gap between germline ends came to 9 bases. CDR3 sequence (DNA): TGTGCCAGCAGTTTGATTGGAGGCACTGAAGCTTTCTTT. Its translation: CASSLIGGTEAFF.

V and J are TRBV7-6 and TRBJ1-5; 9 nucleotides line up with TRBD1. Germline assignment: CDR1 SGHVS and CDR2 FNYEAQ. This CDR3 is built from 18 residues. The V and J ends lost 2 bases and 2 bases, in that order; junction bases with no gene match: 10. CDR3 nucleotides: TGTGCCAGCAGCTTAACGGACAGGGGATTTGAGGGCAATCAGCCCCAGCATTTT. Residues: CASSLTDRGFEGNQPQHF.

This clone was counted between two and nine times. This chain connects TRBV3-1 (or the pseudogene TRBV3-2) to TRBJ2-1, with 12 bases identical to TRBD2. This CDR3 has 17 amino acids. The V gene end was trimmed by 4 bases and the J gene end by 1 base; junction bases not matched to a gene: 5. Germline V gene lookup returns CDR1 LGHDT and CDR2 YNNKEL (reference sequence). CDR3 in amino acids: CASSPTSGRGSYNEQFF. Written as DNA, the CDR3 is TGTGCCAGCAGCCCGACTAGCGGGAGAGGGTCCTACAATGAGCAGTTCTTC.

This chain joins TRBV9 and TRBJ2-7; a possible D gene is TRBD2 (7 bases). The V end was cut by 4 bases, the J end by 3 bases, with 23 bases between. Germline lookup yields CDR1 SGDLS and CDR2 YYNGEE. This CDR3 has 17 amino acids. The CDR3 DNA reads TGTGCCAGCAGCCCAAGGGAGCTTAGGGGGGGCTTCTACGAGCAGTACTTC. Translated, it gives CASSPRELRGGFYEQYF.

This chain uses TRBV29-1 with TRBJ1-1; maybe TRBD1 (5 bases). This CDR3 comprises 13 residues. Trimming took off 3 bases at V and 4 bases at J, with 12 bases between the two ends. CDR1 SQVTM and CDR2 ANQGSEA come from the germline V gene. The CDR3, as DNA: TGCAGCGTTGATAGACAGATAGTCACTGAAGCTTTCTTT. It encodes CSVDRQIVTEAFF.

The CDR3 loop reads CAWSPWQGRNTGELFF. DNA for the CDR3: TGTGCCTGGAGTCCATGGCAGGGGAGGAACACCGGGGAGCTGTTTTTT. The chain uses TRBV30 and TRBJ2-2, with D possibly being TRBD1 (6 bases). The CDR3 runs 16 residues. V was clipped by 2 bases and J by 1 base, with 14 bases between them. Per germline, CDR1 GTSNPN and CDR2 SVGIG (reference sequence).

CDR3 DNA: TGTGCCATCGGACAGTTCGCGGATCAGCCCCAGCATTTT. It yields the protein CAIGQFADQPQHF. V and J are TRBV19 and TRBJ1-5, with a tentative D call TRBD1 (6 bases). The CDR3 consists of 13 residues. CDR1 is LNHDA, CDR2 SQIVND, per germline (reference sequence). Deletions cut 10 bases from V and 5 bases from J, with 15 bases between.

The chain couples TRBV27 to TRBJ2-3; 7 bases are a match to TRBD2. J gave up 4 bases and V 8 bases, and 3 bases lay outside the gene matches. Germline V lookup: CDR1 MNHEY, CDR2 SMNVEV (reference sequence). This CDR3 is built from 12 residues. The CDR3 loop reads CASRGSADTQYF. The CDR3 DNA reads as TGTGCCAGCCGCGGGAGCGCAGATACGCAGTATTTT.

The chain carries TRBV7-7 and TRBJ2-1, with TRBD2 matching 9 bases. This CDR3 is 17 amino acids long. In germline, CDR1 is SSHAT, CDR2 FNYEAQ (reference sequence). Unmatched junction bases numbered 12, after V lost 3 bases and J lost 6 bases. CDR3 sequence: CASSLRAGGLGVNEQFF. CDR3 coding DNA: TGTGCCAGCAGCTTGAGAGCGGGAGGCCTGGGGGTCAATGAGCAGTTCTTC.

This clone was detected many times. CDR3 coding DNA: TGTGCCAGCAGCCAAGATCGGCAGGCGAAGAATGAAAAACTGTTTTTT. Translated: CASSQDRQAKNEKLFF. The chain combines TRBV3-1 (or the pseudogene TRBV3-2) with TRBJ1-4; D is uncertain. The CDR3 is made up of 16 amino acids. Germline values: CDR1 LGHDT, CDR2 YNNKEL (reference sequence). Trimming took off 0 bases at V and 5 bases at J, with 13 bases between the two ends.

The rearrangement uses TRBV11-3 and TRBJ1-1, with D perhaps TRBD1 (5 bases). Deletions cut 2 bases from V and 3 bases from J, with 10 bases between. This CDR3 contains 14 residues. Germline assignment: CDR1 SGHNT and CDR2 YENEEA. The CDR3 sequence is CASSLKGFDTEAFF. The CDR3 region has the DNA TGTGCCAGCAGCTTAAAGGGGTTCGACACTGAAGCTTTCTTT.

The chain links TRBV7-2 to TRBJ2-6; D uncertain. The CDR3 has 16 residues. Germline lookup yields CDR1 SGHTA and CDR2 FQGNSA. V was cut by 0 bases and J by 1 base, with 7 bases left in between. In DNA, the CDR3 is TGTGCCAGCAGCTTAGCCAGGTATTCTGGGGCCAACGTCCTGACTTTC. Protein: CASSLARYSGANVLTF.

The sample holds one count of this clone. The gene calls are TRBV7-2 and TRBJ1-1; D is unresolved. The length of the CDR3 is 13 residues. V shed 0 bases and J shed 4 bases, with 6 bases lying between them. The germline CDR1 and CDR2 sequences are SGHTA and FQGNSA. The CDR3 protein is CASSLARGTEAFF. The CDR3 DNA reads as TGTGCCAGCAGCTTAGCACGCGGCACTGAAGCTTTCTTT.

In this sample, this clone turned up many times. The chain carries TRBV7-9 and TRBJ1-1; 7 bases line up with TRBD1. The CDR3 contains 14 residues. J gave up 0 bases and V 4 bases, and 2 bases lay outside the gene matches. Per the germline V gene, CDR1 is SEHNR and CDR2 is FQNEAQ (reference sequence). The CDR3 DNA reads TGTGCCAGCAGCTCGGGACAGATGAACACTGAAGCTTTCTTT. Its protein product is CASSSGQMNTEAFF.

This clone is a singleton in its sample. The chain joins TRBV19 to TRBJ2-1; the D is unclear. CDR3 length: 15 amino acids. The germline V gene encodes CDR1 LNHDA and CDR2 SQIVND (reference sequence). Trimming left V 1 base short and J 0 bases short, with 7 bases between. The DNA for the CDR3 is TGTGCCAGTAGTATAGGTGAGAACTCCTACAATGAGCAGTTCTTC. It codes for CASSIGENSYNEQFF.

This clone was found a few times. The V and J genes are TRBV21-1 and TRBJ2-7; the tabulated D call, TRBD1, remains unverified against the DNA. TRBV21-1 is designated a pseudogene. The CDR3 is made up of 16 amino acids. The CDR3 sequence is CASSYRQGGLAHEQYF. In nucleotides, the CDR3 is TGTGCCAGCAGCTATCGACAGGGTGGCCTAGCCCACGAGCAGTACTTC.

This rearrangement joins TRBV5-1 to TRBJ1-1, with D perhaps matching TRBD1 (5 bases). The CDR3 extends over 12 amino acids. From germline, CDR1 is SGHRS and CDR2 YFSETQ. V dropped 3 bases and J dropped 11 bases, with 14 bases sitting between them. The CDR3 reads CASSWGQGSAFF. The CDR3 nucleotides are TGCGCCAGCAGCTGGGGTCAGGGATCCGCTTTCTTT. Complete variable domain (other parts from reference TRBV5-1 and TRBJ1-1): KAGVTQTPRYLIKTRGQQVTLSCSPISGHRSVSWYQQTPGQGLQFLFEYFSETQRNKGNFPGRFSGRQFSNSRSEMNVSTLELGDSALYLCASSWGQGSAFFGQGTRLTVV.

This chain uses TRBV27 with TRBJ2-7; D gene unclear. Trimming removed 3 bases from V and 2 bases from J, with 8 bases in between. Germline V gives CDR1 MNHEY, CDR2 SMNVEV (reference sequence). The CDR3 extends over 13 amino acids. CDR3: CASSFGIPYEQYF. CDR3 DNA sequence: TGTGCCAGCAGTTTTGGCATACCCTACGAGCAGTACTTC.

V is TRBV5-6 and J is TRBJ2-1, with 7 bases fitting TRBD2. Germline-derived CDR1 and CDR2 are SGHDT and YYEEEE. After removal of 4 bases from V and 0 bases from J, the junction contained 4 bases not matched to a gene. The CDR3 covers 15 residues. The CDR3 here is CASSGAGSSYNEQFF. The CDR3 nucleotides read TGTGCCAGCAGCGGAGCGGGGAGCTCCTACAATGAGCAGTTCTTC.

This chain links TRBV3-1 (or the pseudogene TRBV3-2) with TRBJ1-6; D gene ambiguous. The CDR3 covers 13 residues. Germline assignment: CDR1 LGHDT and CDR2 YNNKEL (reference sequence). V lost 4 bases, J lost 12 bases, and 13 bases lay in between. Here the CDR3 reads CASSLQGRGPLHF. DNA of the CDR3: TGTGCCAGCAGCCTCCAAGGGCGGGGACCCCTCCACTTT.

The chain uses TRBV4-3 and TRBJ2-1; D is possibly TRBD1 (5 bases). The ends were cut back, 3 bases at V and 7 bases at J, with 7 bases in the middle. The CDR3 runs to 12 residues. Germline loops: CDR1 LGHNA, CDR2 YSLEER. The CDR3 here is CASSHAGNEQFF. The CDR3 DNA reads TGCGCCAGCAGCCACGCAGGGAATGAGCAGTTCTTC.

The chain joins TRBV7-2 to TRBJ1-2; D call uncertain. Trimming left V 3 bases short and J 8 bases short, with 13 bases between. Germline assignment: CDR1 SGHTA and CDR2 FQGNSA. This CDR3 is 13 amino acids long. CDR3 DNA sequence: TGTGCCAGCAGCTTGTACAACTCGGGGGGCTACACCTTC. Protein sequence: CASSLYNSGGYTF.

The chain uses TRBV7-9 and TRBJ1-1; 7 bases map to TRBD1. The germline CDR1 and CDR2 sequences are SEHNR and FQNEAQ (reference sequence). The CDR3 is 15 amino acids. The V segment lost 5 bases and the J segment 2 bases; nucleotides outside the gene matches: 8. The CDR3 nucleotides read TGTGCCAGCAGCCGCGGGGACAGAGTAAACACTGAAGCTTTCTTT. Residues: CASSRGDRVNTEAFF.

The chain joins TRBV7-2 to TRBJ1-1, with D maybe TRBD1 (6 bases). This CDR3 contains 14 residues. From germline, CDR1 is SGHTA and CDR2 FQGNSA. The V gene lost 5 bases and the J gene lost 5 bases, with 15 bases spanning the gap. The CDR3 protein is CASSQRQVRTEAFF. The DNA for the CDR3 is TGTGCCAGCAGCCAGAGACAGGTTCGTACTGAAGCTTTCTTT.